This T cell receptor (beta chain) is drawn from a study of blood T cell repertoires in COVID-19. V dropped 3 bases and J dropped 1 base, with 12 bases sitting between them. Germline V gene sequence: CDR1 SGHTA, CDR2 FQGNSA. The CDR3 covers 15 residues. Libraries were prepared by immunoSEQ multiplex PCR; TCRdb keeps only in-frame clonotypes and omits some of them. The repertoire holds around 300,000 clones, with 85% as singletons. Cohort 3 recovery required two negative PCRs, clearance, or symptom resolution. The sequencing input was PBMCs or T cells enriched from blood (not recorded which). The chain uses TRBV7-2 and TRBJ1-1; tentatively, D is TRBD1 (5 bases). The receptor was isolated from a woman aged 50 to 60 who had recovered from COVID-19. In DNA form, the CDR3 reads TGTGCCAGCAGCTTCAGACAGCTACAGAACACTGAAGCTTTCTTT. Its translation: CASSFRQLQNTEAFF. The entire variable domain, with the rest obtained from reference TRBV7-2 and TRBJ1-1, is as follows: GAGVSQSPSNKVTEKGKDVELRCDPISGHTALYWYRQSLGQGLEFLIYFQGNSAPDKSGLPSDRFSAERTGGSVSTLTIQRTQQEDSAVYLCASSFRQLQNTEAFFGQGTRLTVV.